The rows below give T cell receptor beta chains drawn from one sample of a study of T cell responses to AZD1222 COVID-19 vaccine. Here immunoSEQ multiplex PCR was the method, and the copy in TCRdb shows in-frame clones only, minus some. This sample carries 150,000 to 200,000 clones, 94% of them seen once, and the ten largest clones take roughly 5.5%. This specimen was peripheral blood, taken 28 days after the second AZD1222 dose. Receptors were obtained from an adult who received the AZD1222 COVID-19 vaccine. Each CDR3 is given with its conserved first and last residue. The order of the fields is V gene, clone size, D gene, CDR3 length, J gene, CDR3 protein, CDR3 DNA. A D gene is named only where the DNA matches it firmly. Part of the rows lack a size; the others show once, few, many or a class for expanded clones.

TRBV4-2	-	TRBD1	14	TRBJ1-4	CASSYRGENEKLFF	TGTGCCAGCAGTTACAGGGGAGAAAATGAAAAACTGTTTTTT
TRBV28	-	-	14	TRBJ1-5	CASSLGSLRQPQHF	TGTGCCAGCAGCCTTGGGTCCTTAAGGCAGCCCCAGCATTTT
TRBV21-1	-	-	15	TRBJ1-3	CASGGTGYSGNTIYF	TGTGCCAGCGGGGGGACAGGCTACTCTGGAAACACCATATATTTT
TRBV7-9	-	TRBD1	16	TRBJ2-2	CASSPRQGRAAGELFF	TGTGCCAGCAGCCCAAGACAGGGAAGGGCGGCCGGGGAGCTGTTTTTT
TRBV6-2/TRBV6-3	-	-	14	TRBJ1-2	CASSYRGGDYGYTF	TGTGCCAGCAGTTACAGGGGAGGGGACTATGGCTACACCTTC
TRBV7-9	-	TRBD1	14	TRBJ1-4	CASSSWTGTEKLFF	TGTGCCAGCAGCTCCTGGACAGGGACAGAAAAACTGTTTTTT
TRBV7-9	-	-	14	TRBJ2-5	CASSPRGEWETQYF	TGTGCCAGCAGCCCCAGGGGGGAGTGGGAGACCCAGTACTTC
TRBV19	once	TRBD1	15	TRBJ1-5	CASSIGTGNGAAQHF	TGTGCCAGTAGTATAGGGACAGGAAATGGAGCGGCCCAGCATTTT
TRBV18	few	TRBD2	18	TRBJ2-7	CASSPASSGRSRAYEQYF	TGTGCCAGCTCACCAGCCTCTAGCGGGAGGTCGCGGGCCTACGAGCAGTACTTC
TRBV14	-	-	16	TRBJ1-2	CASSQDMGDGAYGYTF	TGTGCCAGCAGCCAAGATATGGGGGACGGAGCCTATGGCTACACCTTC
TRBV15	-	TRBD2	17	TRBJ2-2	CATSDPTSGRKTGELFF	TGTGCCACCAGCGACCCTACTAGCGGGAGGAAAACCGGGGAGCTGTTTTTT
TRBV9	once	TRBD1	14	TRBJ2-1	CASSRQGRGNEQFF	TGTGCCAGCAGTCGACAGGGTAGGGGTAATGAGCAGTTCTTC
TRBV19	-	TRBD1	17	TRBJ1-2	CASSPLGQGAFNYGYTF	TGTGCCAGTAGTCCCCTAGGACAGGGGGCCTTTAACTATGGCTACACCTTC
TRBV2	-	TRBD1	15	TRBJ1-5	CASSGQGARNQPQHF	TGTGCCAGCAGCGGACAGGGGGCAAGGAATCAGCCCCAGCATTTT
TRBV7-2	-	TRBD2	14	TRBJ2-7	CASTPPGTTYEQYF	TGTGCCAGCACCCCGCCCGGGACTACCTACGAGCAGTACTTC
TRBV6-4	-	-	14	TRBJ2-7	CASREYDPGYEQYF	TGTGCCAGCAGGGAGTATGACCCCGGGTACGAGCAGTACTTC
TRBV9	-	-	14	TRBJ2-7	CASSVEAGGNEQYF	TGTGCCAGCAGCGTGGAAGCAGGTGGGAACGAGCAGTACTTC
TRBV7-9	-	-	15	TRBJ1-1	CASSLPGRVNTEAFF	TGTGCCAGCAGCTTACCGGGCAGGGTGAACACTGAAGCTTTCTTT
TRBV6-2/TRBV6-3	once	TRBD2	16	TRBJ2-3	CASSPRGAGVQDTQYF	TGTGCCAGCAGCCCCCGGGGAGCGGGAGTCCAAGATACGCAGTATTTT
TRBV5-8	few	-	16	TRBJ1-5	CASSRMTVLNNQPQHF	TGTGCCAGCAGCCGAATGACAGTTTTGAACAATCAGCCCCAGCATTTT
TRBV9	-	-	16	TRBJ2-1	CASSVGRDWAYNEQFF	TGTGCCAGCAGCGTAGGGCGGGATTGGGCCTACAATGAGCAGTTCTTC
TRBV5-6	-	TRBD1	15	TRBJ1-4	CASSLLDRTNEKLFF	TGTGCCAGCAGCTTGTTGGACAGGACTAATGAAAAACTGTTTTTT
TRBV19	-	-	13	TRBJ2-4	CASSGLAKNIQYF	TGTGCCAGTAGTGGACTAGCCAAAAACATTCAGTACTTC
TRBV5-1	-	TRBD1	15	TRBJ1-1	CASSLEGQGNTEAFF	TGCGCCAGCAGCTTGGAGGGACAGGGGAACACTGAAGCTTTCTTT
TRBV19	-	-	12	TRBJ1-2	CASSEDNYGYTF	TGTGCCAGTAGTGAAGATAACTATGGCTACACCTTC
TRBV5-1	-	TRBD2	16	TRBJ2-2	CASSLPLAGRAGELFF	TGCGCCAGCAGCCTACCACTAGCGGGAAGGGCCGGGGAGCTGTTTTTT
TRBV19	-	TRBD2	15	TRBJ2-7	CASSTRASGIYEQYF	TGTGCCAGTAGTACGAGGGCTAGCGGGATTTACGAGCAGTACTTC
TRBV24-1	-	TRBD1	15	TRBJ2-7	CATSERTGGSREQYF	TGTGCCACCAGTGAACGGACAGGGGGAAGTAGGGAGCAGTACTTC
TRBV3-1/TRBV3-2	-	TRBD1	17	TRBJ2-5	CASSQQTGVRQGETQYF	TGTGCCAGCAGCCAACAGACAGGGGTTCGCCAAGGGGAGACCCAGTACTTC
TRBV3-1/TRBV3-2	-	-	15	TRBJ1-3	CASSQDVLSGNTIYF	TGTGCCAGCAGCCAAGATGTACTCTCTGGAAACACCATATATTTT
TRBV7-9	-	-	16	TRBJ2-5	CASSLEVGTPQETQYF	TGTGCCAGCAGCTTAGAAGTAGGGACACCTCAAGAGACCCAGTACTTC
TRBV11-2	-	TRBD1	14	TRBJ2-7	CASSPQTGLNEQYF	TGTGCCAGCAGCCCACAGACAGGGTTGAACGAGCAGTACTTC
TRBV10-3	-	-	13	TRBJ2-2	CATRTEDFGELFF	TGTGCCACTAGGACAGAAGATTTCGGGGAGCTGTTTTTT
TRBV2	-	-	14	TRBJ2-1	CASPDSPSYNEQFF	TGTGCCAGCCCGGACAGTCCCTCCTACAATGAGCAGTTCTTC
TRBV28	-	-	14	TRBJ1-2	CASSLIVGGPGYTF	TGTGCCAGCAGTTTAATAGTAGGGGGACCTGGCTACACCTTC
TRBV18	-	-	14	TRBJ2-3	CASSGLHLTDTQYF	TGTGCCAGCTCAGGGCTACACCTCACAGATACGCAGTATTTT
TRBV28	-	-	11	TRBJ1-4	CASTTTEKLFF	TGTGCCAGCACTACTACTGAAAAACTGTTTTTT
TRBV2	-	-	15	TRBJ1-1	CASRGQGLVDTEAFF	TGTGCCAGCAGGGGTCAGGGGCTGGTGGACACTGAAGCTTTCTTT
TRBV7-2	-	TRBD2	16	TRBJ2-1	CASRASSGSSYNEQFF	TGTGCCAGCAGGGCCTCTAGCGGGAGCTCCTACAATGAGCAGTTCTTC
TRBV24-1	-	-	13	TRBJ1-2	CATSDLPWDGYTF	TGTGCCACCAGTGATTTGCCCTGGGATGGCTACACCTTC
TRBV9	-	-	13	TRBJ2-1	CASSVGFPNEQFF	TGTGCCAGCAGCGTAGGTTTCCCCAATGAGCAGTTCTTC